These 21 T cell receptor beta chains were all obtained from the same sample, sequenced in a study of cytomegalovirus exposure and HLA in healthy donors (dated by TCRdb to 2016 to 2017). Receptor amplification or capture employed the immunoSEQ multiplex PCR assay. For the multiplex PCR, a mixture combining 60 forward primers for TCR Vbeta segments and 13 reverse primers for TCR Jbeta segments was used. TCRdb retrieved this table from immuneACCESS and kept in-frame rearrangements only. Not all clones are present; in checked studies, unresolved V genes account for under half, and no reason is known for the remainder. The sample's own table lists some 84,000 clones. The ten largest clones add up to approximately 0.63% of the sample. The sequencing sample was made of PBMCs. The receptors were gathered from a man aged 45-60 years in good health and CMV-seronegative.

The DNA of the CDR3 is TGTGCCAGCTCACGGGACATCAATCAGCCCCAGCATTTT. Its translation: CASSRDINQPQHF. V gene TRBV18 combines with J gene TRBJ1-5; D perhaps matches TRBD1 (6 bases). Trimming took 4 bases from V and 3 from J, leaving 7 bases between them. This CDR3 is 13 amino acids long. Germline loops: CDR1 KGHSH, CDR2 LQKENI.

The rearrangement links TRBV4-3 to TRBJ2-7, with TRBD2 identical over 7 bases. V lost 2 bases to trimming and J lost 0 bases; unmatched junction nucleotides: 4. Germline V gene data show CDR1 as LGHNA and CDR2 as YSLEER. The CDR3 is made up of 15 amino acids. This CDR3 is CASSQSAGSSYEQYF. The CDR3 bases are TGCGCCAGCAGCCAATCAGCGGGGAGCTCCTACGAGCAGTACTTC.

The chain recombines TRBV19 with TRBJ1-1; 8 bases agree with TRBD1. Germline-derived CDR1 and CDR2 are LNHDA and SQIVND (reference sequence). V was pared by 5 bases and J by 5 bases, with 4 bases of the junction left unmatched. The CDR3 loop spans 13 amino acids. The CDR3 DNA reads TGTGCCAGTAGTTGGGGACAGGCAACTGAAGCTTTCTTT. Translated, it gives CASSWGQATEAFF.

V is TRBV6-5 and J is TRBJ2-1; TRBD2 might be the D (6 bases). The CDR3 consists of 12 residues. Trimming took off 10 bases at V and 8 bases at J, with 15 bases between the two ends. Germline V gene lookup returns CDR1 MNHEY and CDR2 SVGAGI. Here the CDR3 reads CATRSSAHEQFF. The DNA of the CDR3 is TGTGCCACCAGATCTAGCGCCCATGAGCAGTTCTTC.

The gene calls are TRBV27 and TRBJ2-3; a weak D match, TRBD1 (6 bases). Germline V gives CDR1 MNHEY, CDR2 SMNVEV (reference sequence). This CDR3 region has 16 residues. Trimming pared 7 bases from V and 1 base from J, leaving 18 bases between. CDR3: CASKFDPDRGTDTQYF. The CDR3 DNA is TGTGCCAGCAAATTTGACCCGGACAGAGGCACAGATACGCAGTATTTT.

CDR3 region: CASSLIGGNEAFF. As DNA, the CDR3 is TGTGCCAGCAGCTTAATTGGGGGGAATGAAGCTTTCTTT. V and J are TRBV7-3 and TRBJ1-1; D is perhaps TRBD1 (5 bases). Trimming removed 1 base from V and 7 bases from J, with 10 bases in between. Germline values: CDR1 SGHTA, CDR2 FQGTGA. The CDR3 has 13 amino acids. The entire variable domain, with the rest obtained from reference TRBV7-3 and TRBJ1-1, is as follows: GAGVSQTPSNKVTEKGKYVELRCDPISGHTALYWYRQSLGQGPEFLIYFQGTGAADDSGLPNDRFFAVRPEGSVSTLKIQRTERGDSAVYLCASSLIGGNEAFFGQGTRLTVV.

The J gene is TRBJ1-2, the V gene TRBV5-1; D is undetermined. This CDR3 has 12 amino acids. Per the germline V gene, CDR1 is SGHRS and CDR2 is YFSETQ. The ends were cut back, 1 base at V and 4 bases at J, with 5 bases in the middle. The DNA for the CDR3 is TGCGCCAGCAGCTTGACCAGCTATGGCTACACCTTC. Amino acids: CASSLTSYGYTF.

The rearrangement links TRBV28 to TRBJ2-3, with TRBD1 identical over 10 bases. Germline values: CDR1 MDHEN, CDR2 SYDVKM. The V and J ends lost 6 bases and 6 bases, in that order; junction bases with no gene match: 9. The CDR3 runs to 15 residues. This CDR3 is CASSPPGQGDDTQYF. CDR3 sequence (DNA): TGTGCCAGCAGCCCCCCCGGACAGGGGGACGATACGCAGTATTTT.

V gene TRBV9 combines with J gene TRBJ2-2; TRBD2 is a possible D gene (6 bases). Trimming pared 3 bases from V and 9 bases from J, leaving 18 bases between. This CDR3 is built from 15 residues. Germline V gene data show CDR1 as SGDLS and CDR2 as YYNGEE. Here the CDR3 DNA reads TGTGCCAGCAGCGCGGGAGCCCCCAGTTTGCGGGAGCTGTTTTTT. Amino acids: CASSAGAPSLRELFF.

J is TRBJ2-2 and V is TRBV25-1; 8 positions agree with TRBD2. The V segment lost 8 bases and the J segment 4 bases; nucleotides outside the gene matches: 12. Germline CDR1 MGHDK, CDR2 SYGVNS. This CDR3 has 16 amino acids. The CDR3 region has the DNA TGTGCCAGCCCGGTCGGTTCGGGGGGGAGCACCGGGGAGCTGTTTTTT. Its translation is CASPVGSGGSTGELFF.

This rearrangement joins TRBV27 to TRBJ1-6; 8 bases align to TRBD1. Germline trimming cut 4 bases from V and 10 bases from J; bases unmatched to any gene: 6. This CDR3 has 14 residues. Per germline, CDR1 MNHEY and CDR2 SMNVEV (reference sequence). The CDR3 region has the DNA TGTGCCAGCAGTTCTCCCGGGACAGGATCACCCCTCCACTTT. The encoded protein is CASSSPGTGSPLHF.

The chain links TRBV19 to TRBJ2-4; maybe TRBD1 (5 bases). V was shortened by 2 bases and J by 7 bases, with 12 bases between the two germline ends. This CDR3 spans 14 amino acids. The germline CDR1 and CDR2 sequences are LNHDA and SQIVND (reference sequence). The CDR3 DNA reads as TGTGCCAGTAGTATAATGCCAGGGCGGAACATTCAGTACTTC. Translating it yields CASSIMPGRNIQYF.

The chain links TRBV19 to TRBJ1-5, with no clear D. V was clipped by 9 bases and J by 0 bases, with 6 bases between them. The CDR3 contains 12 residues. Per the germline V gene, CDR1 is LNHDA and CDR2 is SQIVND (reference sequence). The CDR3 here is CARQYSNQPQHF. CDR3 DNA sequence: TGTGCCAGACAATATAGCAATCAGCCCCAGCATTTT.

This chain's CDR3 is CASSFLAGQAEETQYF. The CDR3 DNA is TGTGCCAGCAGCTTCCTAGCGGGCCAAGCTGAAGAGACCCAGTACTTC. The chain is built from TRBV7-9 and TRBJ2-5, with 8 bases lining up with TRBD2. CDR1 is SEHNR and CDR2 is FQNEAQ in the germline V gene (reference sequence). The V and J ends lost 3 bases and 3 bases, in that order; junction bases with no gene match: 9. The CDR3 has 16 residues. The variable domain in full, with the rest retrieved from reference TRBV7-9 and TRBJ2-5, is DTGVSQNPRHKITKRGQNVTFRCDPISEHNRLYWYRQTLGQGPEFLTYFQNEAQLEKSRLLSDRFSAERPKGSFSTLEIQRTEQGDSAMYLCASSFLAGQAEETQYFGPGTRLLVL.

This chain joins TRBV9 and TRBJ1-2; the match to TRBD1 covers 9 bases. Trimming removed 3 bases from V and 7 bases from J; junction bases left unmatched: 16. Looked up from germline, CDR1 is SGDLS and CDR2 is YYNGEE. The CDR3 contains 17 residues. Written as DNA, the CDR3 is TGTGCCAGCAGCGCGGACCTACAACAGGGGGCTTTTTCTGGCTACACCTTC. Its protein is CASSADLQQGAFSGYTF.

V is TRBV5-4 and J is TRBJ1-1, with TRBD1 matching 7 bases. This CDR3 is built from 15 residues. Germline V CDR1 and CDR2: SGHNT, YYREEE (reference sequence). Trimming at V came to 6 bases and at J to 7 bases, leaving 15 bases not matched to a gene. CDR3 residues: CASNLQGRGQGEAFF. The CDR3 DNA reads TGTGCCAGCAACCTACAGGGTAGGGGGCAAGGTGAAGCTTTCTTT.

The V and J genes are TRBV5-1 and TRBJ1-2; the D gene is possibly TRBD1 (5 bases). Germline CDR1 reads SGHRS; CDR2 reads YFSETQ. The CDR3 spans 14 residues. The V end lost 1 base, the J end lost 8 bases, and 15 bases lay between the germline ends. CDR3 DNA: TGCGCCAGCAGCTTGAGGCGGGGCCCTGGAGGCTACACCTTC. It translates to CASSLRRGPGGYTF.

The chain recombines TRBV18 with TRBJ2-5; 7 bases are a match to TRBD1. The CDR3 extends over 14 amino acids. V was pared by 3 bases and J by 1 base, with 2 bases of the junction left unmatched. CDR1 and CDR2 (germline): KGHSH, LQKENI. In DNA form, the CDR3 reads TGTGCCAGCTCACCCAGGGACAGCCAAGAGACCCAGTACTTC. Translated: CASSPRDSQETQYF.

V and J are TRBV29-1 and TRBJ2-7, with D maybe TRBD2 (6 bases). The CDR3 totals 15 residues. Trimming cost V 6 bases and J 5 bases, with 23 bases left between them. Germline-derived CDR1 and CDR2 are SQVTM and ANQGSEA. In nucleotides, the CDR3 is TGCAGCGTCACCCCTACTAGCCGGGTGGGAGACGAGCAGTACTTC. Translated: CSVTPTSRVGDEQYF.

The J gene is TRBJ2-1, the V gene TRBV9; the D gene is possibly TRBD1 (5 bases). The CDR3 loop spans 14 amino acids. Germline assignment: CDR1 SGDLS and CDR2 YYNGEE. V gave up 0 bases and J gave up 4 bases, with 8 bases separating them. This CDR3 is CASSVGQGYNEQFF. In DNA form, the CDR3 reads TGTGCCAGCAGCGTAGGCCAGGGATACAATGAGCAGTTCTTC.

The chain links TRBV10-3 to TRBJ1-2, with a possible D match to TRBD1 (6 bases). The V gene's germline CDR1 is ENHRY and CDR2 SYGVKD. The CDR3 sequence is 14 residues long. Trimming shortened V by 2 bases and J by 6 bases, and 13 bases separated the two germline ends. The CDR3 coding sequence is TGTGCCATCAGTGAGAAAGACAGGACCGATGGCTACACCTTC. Translation: CAISEKDRTDGYTF.